What follows are 25 T cell receptor beta chains derived from one specimen sequenced in a study of shared clonotypes between healthy human individuals. Assay used: immunoSEQ multiplex PCR; TCRdb lists only in-frame clones, some missing. The sample lists approximately 440,000 clones, more than 70% seen once, with about 12% in the top ten. Material: PBMCs. The receptors were sampled from a middle-aged woman in good health. Some clones in this sample may be carry-over from other donors' samples.

This clone was observed once. The genes are TRBV18 and TRBJ2-7, with D tentatively TRBD1 or TRBD2 (5 bases each). Germline-derived CDR1 and CDR2 are KGHSH and LQKENI. The CDR3 has 12 residues. The V and J ends lost 5 bases and 2 bases respectively, with 7 bases between them. CDR3 nucleotide sequence: TGTGCCAGCTCAGAGGGACCCTACGAGCAGTACTTC. The encoded protein is CASSEGPYEQYF.

The J gene is TRBJ2-2, the V gene TRBV29-1; D gene unclear. CDR1 SQVTM and CDR2 ANQGSEA come from the germline V gene. Trimming pared 7 bases from V and 5 bases from J, leaving 11 bases between. CDR3 length: 12 amino acids. The CDR3 region is CSAGMNTGELFF. CDR3 nucleotides: TGCAGCGCTGGAATGAATACCGGGGAGCTGTTTTTT.

About this clone: A far larger clone is one base from this, pointing to a likely read error. CDR3 nucleotide sequence: TGTGCCTGGAGCCGACGGATCTACCAAGAGACCCAGTACTTC. Encoded protein: CAWSRRIYQETQYF. The chain links TRBV30 to TRBJ2-5; no clear D gene. The CDR3 runs to 14 residues. Trimming left V 3 bases short and J 0 bases short, with 11 bases between. The germline V gene has CDR1 GTSNPN and CDR2 SVGIG (reference sequence).

The rearrangement joins TRBV19 to TRBJ2-7, with D tentatively TRBD2 (5 bases). The CDR3 is 12 residues long. Germline CDR1 is LNHDA and CDR2 is SQIVND (reference sequence). The ends were cut back, 7 bases at V and 0 bases at J, with 7 bases in the middle. The CDR3 region is CASMGSSYEQYF. The CDR3 bases are TGTGCCAGTATGGGGAGCTCCTACGAGCAGTACTTC.

CDR3 sequence: CASRATSGRGVGELFF. The CDR3, as DNA: TGTGCCAGCAGGGCGACTAGCGGGAGGGGAGTCGGGGAGCTGTTTTTT. V is TRBV2 and J is TRBJ2-2, with 14 bases matching TRBD2. With 6 bases clipped from V and 7 bases from J, the junction kept 7 bases outside the gene matches. Per the germline V gene, CDR1 is SNHLY and CDR2 is FYNNEI. This CDR3 has 16 residues.

The CDR3 loop reads CASSPFGGFTEAFF. CDR3 nucleotide sequence: TGTGCCAGCTCACCTTTCGGGGGCTTCACTGAAGCTTTCTTT. V gene TRBV18 combines with J gene TRBJ1-1; TRBD1 is a possible D gene (6 bases). The CDR3 loop spans 14 amino acids. The V end lost 3 bases, the J end lost 4 bases, and 12 bases lay between the germline ends. Germline CDR1 is KGHSH and CDR2 is LQKENI.

This chain links TRBV19 with TRBJ1-4, with 10 bases aligning to TRBD1. CDR1 is LNHDA, CDR2 SQIVND, per germline (reference sequence). There are 15 residues in the CDR3. J gave up 2 bases and V 5 bases, and 2 bases lay outside the gene matches. CDR3 protein: CASSWTGGTNEKLFF. DNA of the CDR3: TGTGCCAGTAGTTGGACAGGGGGGACTAATGAAAAACTGTTTTTT.

The V gene is TRBV6-4, the J gene TRBJ2-1; 13 bases are a match to TRBD2. V lost 4 bases and J lost 6; bases outside the gene matches: 6. The CDR3 contains 16 residues. Germline lookup yields CDR1 MRHNA and CDR2 SNTAGT. The CDR3 loop reads CASSGLAGGSVNEQFF. CDR3 nucleotides: TGTGCCAGCAGTGGACTAGCGGGAGGATCTGTCAATGAGCAGTTCTTC.

This clone has only one observation. V gene TRBV10-3 combines with J gene TRBJ2-1; TRBD2 matches 8 bases. Germline values: CDR1 ENHRY, CDR2 SYGVKD. CDR3 length: 15 amino acids. V shed 7 bases and J 3 bases; nucleotides not matched to a gene: 8. The CDR3 here is CAIMLGTSGYNEQFF. CDR3 DNA sequence: TGTGCCATCATGTTAGGAACTAGCGGCTACAATGAGCAGTTCTTC.

This clone was counted at least ten times. The rearrangement joins TRBV7-9 to TRBJ2-3, with TRBD2 identical over 10 bases. J lost 5 bases, V lost 7 bases, and 9 bases had no gene match. Germline CDR1 is SEHNR and CDR2 is FQNEAQ (reference sequence). This CDR3 contains 15 residues. CDR3 DNA: TGTGCCAGCAACCGGGGGAGCGGGAGGGGAGATACGCAGTATTTT. It specifies CASNRGSGRGDTQYF.

Comments on this clone: One end of the junction is discordant with germline, which a read error may explain. The rearrangement links TRBV7-2 to TRBJ2-5; 9 bases agree with TRBD2. Germline values: CDR1 SGHTA, CDR2 FQGNSA. The length of the CDR3 is 14 residues. The CDR3 region is CASSLAGPRETQYF. CDR3 nucleotide sequence: TGTGCCAGCAGCCTAGCGGGACCGAGGGAGACCCAGTACTTC.

This sequence joins TRBV11-2 and TRBJ2-7; no clear D gene. CDR3 length equals 13 residues. CDR1 and CDR2 (germline): SGHAT, FQNNGV. Trimming stripped 0 bases from V and 3 bases from J, with 6 bases between. CDR3 nucleotides: TGTGCCAGCAGCTTAGATTCCGGCTACGAGCAGTACTTC. This encodes CASSLDSGYEQYF.

The chain combines TRBV9 with TRBJ2-3; 7 nucleotides agree with TRBD1. J gave up 6 bases and V 4 bases, and 8 bases lay outside the gene matches. CDR1 SGDLS and CDR2 YYNGEE come from the germline V gene. CDR3 length equals 14 residues. The CDR3 region is CASSLRQGQDTQYF. The CDR3 bases are TGTGCCAGCAGCCTACGACAGGGCCAGGATACGCAGTATTTT.

The rearrangement joins TRBV11-2 to TRBJ1-4; D ambiguous. This CDR3 contains 16 residues. Germline loops: CDR1 SGHAT, CDR2 FQNNGV. V lost 0 bases, J lost 2 bases, and 10 bases lay in between. CDR3: CASSLDGGRTNEKLFF. CDR3 nucleotide sequence: TGTGCCAGCAGCTTAGATGGAGGGCGGACTAATGAAAAACTGTTTTTT.

The rearrangement links TRBV19 to TRBJ2-1; 10 positions agree with TRBD2. CDR1 and CDR2 from the germline V gene are LNHDA and SQIVND (reference sequence). J gave up 5 bases and V 4 bases, and 5 bases lay outside the gene matches. The CDR3 spans 15 residues. The CDR3 loop is CASSTAGGGHNEQFF. CDR3 nucleotide sequence: TGTGCCAGTAGTACAGCGGGAGGGGGCCACAATGAGCAGTTCTTC.

This chain joins TRBV7-9 and TRBJ1-3; no definite D call. The CDR3 contains 15 residues. Germline V gives CDR1 SEHNR, CDR2 FQNEAQ (reference sequence). The V and J ends lost 3 bases and 6 bases respectively, with 15 bases between them. CDR3 residues: CASSFRTQWENTIYF. In nucleotides, the CDR3 is TGTGCCAGCAGCTTCCGGACCCAGTGGGAAAACACCATATATTTT.

The chain joins TRBV28 to TRBJ1-3; D perhaps matches TRBD1 (6 bases). With 2 bases removed from V and 1 base from J, the gap between germline ends came to 12 bases. Germline loops: CDR1 MDHEN, CDR2 SYDVKM. The CDR3 covers 16 residues. CDR3 sequence: CASSLHGQLSGNTIYF. CDR3 in DNA: TGTGCCAGCAGTTTACATGGACAGTTATCTGGAAACACCATATATTTT.

The rearrangement links TRBV30 to TRBJ1-3; D unclear. Germline CDR1 GTSNPN, CDR2 SVGIG (reference sequence). The CDR3 totals 14 residues. V lost 5 bases and J 0 bases, leaving 11 bases between the germline ends. The CDR3 reads CAWLRSRSGNTIYF. As DNA, the CDR3 is TGTGCCTGGTTGAGGTCGCGCTCTGGAAACACCATATATTTT.

This clone was counted only a few times. The chain carries TRBV11-2 and TRBJ2-7; D remains ambiguous. Germline V gene sequence: CDR1 SGHAT, CDR2 FQNNGV. V was shortened by 2 bases and J by 4 bases, with 6 bases between the two germline ends. The CDR3 totals 12 residues. The DNA of the CDR3 is TGTGCCAGCAGCTTATACCAATACGAGCAGTACTTC. Its protein product is CASSLYQYEQYF.

This rearrangement joins TRBV11-2 to TRBJ2-7; 10 nucleotides match TRBD2. Germline lookup yields CDR1 SGHAT and CDR2 FQNNGV. The CDR3 sequence is 17 residues long. Trimming removed 3 bases from V and 0 bases from J; junction bases left unmatched: 8. This CDR3 reads CASSFGRTSGSSYEQYF. The CDR3 bases are TGTGCCAGCAGCTTTGGCAGGACTAGCGGATCCTCCTACGAGCAGTACTTC.

This clone was seen only a few times. It may be a read error: a sequence one base away is much more abundant. This CDR3 is also generated by other DNA sequences in the sample. The rearrangement joins TRBV5-6 to TRBJ2-6; D is ambiguous. Germline V CDR1 and CDR2: SGHDT, YYEEEE. The CDR3 consists of 14 residues. In DNA form, the CDR3 reads TGCGCCAGCAGCTTCCCGGCTGGGGCCAACGTCCTGACTTTC. It yields the protein CASSFPAGANVLTF.

This clone was detected many times. The CDR3 spells CASTPPLANTDTQYF. CDR3 DNA: TGTGCCAGCACCCCACCGCTAGCGAACACAGATACGCAGTATTTT. The chain recombines TRBV25-1 with TRBJ2-3; D is possibly TRBD2 (6 bases). CDR1 is MGHDK and CDR2 is SYGVNS in the germline V gene. V lost 7 bases and J lost 2, with 16 bases in between. CDR3 size: 15 residues.

The chain joins TRBV2 to TRBJ2-7; D may be TRBD2 (6 bases). This CDR3 spans 14 amino acids. V was trimmed by 7 bases and J by 6 bases, leaving 19 bases between them. Germline CDR1 is SNHLY and CDR2 is FYNNEI. The CDR3 region has the DNA TGTGCCAGCACTATCACGGGACTGCCCCTCGAGCAGTACTTC. It translates to CASTITGLPLEQYF.

The chain employs TRBV11-1 and TRBJ2-1; possibly TRBD2 for D (5 bases). Germline V gene sequence: CDR1 SGHAT, CDR2 FQDESV (reference sequence). The germline V and J ends were trimmed by 1 base and 6 bases, with 7 bases remaining between them. The CDR3 totals 13 residues. CDR3 DNA sequence: TGTGCCAGCAGCTTAGAGGGAGTCAATGAGCAGTTCTTC. As protein: CASSLEGVNEQFF.

The V and J genes are TRBV5-1 and TRBJ1-5, with D unresolved. Germline lookup yields CDR1 SGHRS and CDR2 YFSETQ. The V and J ends lost 4 bases and 6 bases respectively, with 17 bases between them. CDR3 length: 15 amino acids. The DNA for the CDR3 is TGCGCCAGCAGCCCCTCAGGATCCCGGGGTCAGCCCCAGCATTTT. Amino acid sequence: CASSPSGSRGQPQHF.